This paragraph reports one TCR beta chain. CDR1 and CDR2 (germline): SGDLS, YYNGEE. This CDR3 is built from 16 residues. V trimming: 0 bases; J trimming: 4 bases; junction bases outside the gene matches: 7. The data were produced by immunoSEQ multiplex PCR, yet TCRdb's version contains in-frame clones alone and is incomplete. The profile shows about 180,000 clones, about 85% of them singletons. The data derive from a study of blood T cell repertoires in COVID-19. At the level of the study: There were acute and convalescent COVID-19 samples, and they came from the United States, Italy and Spain. In each case, the material was cDNA or gDNA derived from T cells, B-cell-depleted T cells, or PBMCs.

The sequence derives from a woman aged 45-65 years with COVID-19, enrolled during active disease. This chain uses TRBV9 with TRBJ1-1; 9 nucleotides match TRBD1. The source material was peripheral blood. The CDR3 protein is CASSVVQGAGPTEAFF. CDR3 coding DNA: TGTGCCAGCAGCGTAGTACAGGGGGCCGGTCCCACTGAAGCTTTCTTT.